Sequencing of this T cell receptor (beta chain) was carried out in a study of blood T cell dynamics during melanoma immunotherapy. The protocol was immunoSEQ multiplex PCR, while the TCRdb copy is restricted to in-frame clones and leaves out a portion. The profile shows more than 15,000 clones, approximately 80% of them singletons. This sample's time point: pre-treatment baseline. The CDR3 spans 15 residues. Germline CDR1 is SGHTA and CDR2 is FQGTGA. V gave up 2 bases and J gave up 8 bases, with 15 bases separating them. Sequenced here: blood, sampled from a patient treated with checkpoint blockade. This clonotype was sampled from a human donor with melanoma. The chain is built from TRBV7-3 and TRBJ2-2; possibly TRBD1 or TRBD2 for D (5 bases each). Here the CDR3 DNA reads TGTGCCAGCAGCTTAGGGGGTAGCGCCCTTGGGGAGCTGTTTTTT. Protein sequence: CASSLGGSALGELFF.